The next 3 T cell receptor beta chains were all read from a single sample in a study of spatial heterogeneity in lung cancer. TCRdb analysed the 5' RACE reads with MiXCR anew, one entry per CDR3 protein. Of 50,000 to 65,000 distinct CDR3 sequences detected, approximately 8% appear once; the ten largest clones hold around 16%. Time point defined: sample taken at primary tumor resection. Whole RNA obtained from tumor, nontumor lung or frozen PBMC underwent sequencing without sorting. The sample here was PBMCs, taken at surgery. The origin of the receptors is a female donor with early-stage non-small cell lung cancer.

This clonotype has a handful of counts. This sequence joins TRBV9 and TRBJ1-1; D is undetermined. V lost 4 bases and J lost 2, with 15 bases in between. The CDR3 covers 15 residues. Germline CDR1 is SGDLS and CDR2 is YYNGEE. The CDR3 DNA follows: TGTGCCAGCAGCCCGTCCCCAGCCCCTAACACTGAAGCTTTCTTT. It codes for CASSPSPAPNTEAFF.

This clonotype was seen many times. This chain connects TRBV6-1 to TRBJ2-7; D unclear. V was trimmed by 0 bases and J by 7 bases, leaving 7 bases between them. The CDR3 is 12 amino acids. Germline CDR1 MNHNS, CDR2 SASEGT. The CDR3 protein is CASSEASVEQYV. The CDR3 DNA reads as TGTGCCAGCAGTGAAGCCTCTGTGGAGCAGTACGTC.

The sample holds a few counts of this clonotype. The chain couples TRBV20-1 to TRBJ2-2; D is ambiguous. CDR1 DFQATT and CDR2 SNEGSKA come from the germline V gene (reference sequence). The CDR3 has 14 residues. V lost 6 bases to trimming and J lost 6 bases, with 17 bases between them. The DNA for the CDR3 is TGCAGTGCCCTCTCGATTGGGATCGCCGGGGAGCTGTTTTTT. Amino acid sequence: CSALSIGIAGELFF.